This T cell receptor (beta chain) was identified in a study of blood T cell repertoires in COVID-19. Study background: COVID-19 samples, acute and convalescent, were from the United States, Italy and Spain.

Some clones are missing from TCRdb's copy, which holds only in-frame ones; the method was immunoSEQ multiplex PCR. There are around 200,000 clones in the sample; 75% to 85% occur only once, and roughly 1.3% lies in the top ten. Germline lookup yields CDR1 SGHDT and CDR2 YYEEEE. Trimming removed 4 bases from V and 0 bases from J, with 8 bases in between. CDR3 length: 13 amino acids. Material for sequencing was peripheral blood. This clonotype originated in a woman between 25 and 40 years old with COVID-19, enrolled during active disease. This chain joins TRBV5-6 and TRBJ2-7; tentatively, D is TRBD1 (6 bases). CDR3 sequence (DNA): TGTGCCAGCAGCCAGGGGTCCTCCTACGAGCAGTACTTC. Amino acid sequence: CASSQGSSYEQYF.